The 8 T cell receptor beta chains below were found in one sample sequenced in a study of response to subunit inactivated influenza vaccine. TCRdb itself ran the RT-PCR reads through MiXCR, one entry per CDR3 protein. The sample holds around 490,000 distinct CDR3 sequences; 7.6% are singletons and the top ten take roughly 13%. Material: PBMCs from blood, obtained about 23 months after vaccination. The receptors originated from a man in his fifties or sixties who received an inactivated influenza vaccine.

The J gene is TRBJ1-1, the V gene TRBV18; D is undetermined. V gave up 3 bases and J gave up 3 bases, with 8 bases separating them. Per germline, CDR1 KGHSH and CDR2 LQKENI. This CDR3 is 13 amino acids long. CDR3 DNA sequence: TGTGCCAGCTCACCCCTGGTGGACACTGAAGCTTTCTTT. Translation gives CASSPLVDTEAFF. Filled out from reference TRBV18 and TRBJ1-1, the complete variable domain reads NAGVMQNPRHLVRRRGQEARLRCSPMKGHSHVYWYRQLPEEGLKFMVYLQKENIIDESGMPKERFSAEFPKEGPSILRIQQVVRGDSAAYFCASSPLVDTEAFFGQGTRLTVV.

This clonotype showed up just a few times. The V gene is TRBV7-9, the J gene TRBJ2-7, with D possibly being TRBD1 or TRBD2 (5 bases each). This CDR3 region has 16 residues. V was pared by 2 bases and J by 0 bases, with 14 bases between. The germline gives CDR1 SEHNR, CDR2 FQNEAQ (reference sequence). The CDR3 reads CASSLYGTGSSYEQYF. CDR3 DNA: TGTGCCAGCAGCTTATACGGGACGGGAAGCTCCTACGAGCAGTACTTC. Filled out from reference TRBV7-9 and TRBJ2-7, the complete variable domain reads DTGVSQNPRHKITKRGQNVTFRCDPISEHNRLYWYRQTLGQGPEFLTYFQNEAQLEKSRLLSDRFSAERPKGSFSTLEIQRTEQGDSAMYLCASSLYGTGSSYEQYFGPGTRLTVT.

The chain is built from TRBV20-1 and TRBJ1-1; unclear D gene. The CDR3 has 16 amino acids. V was trimmed by 2 bases and J by 3 bases, leaving 19 bases between them. Germline V gene sequence: CDR1 DFQATT, CDR2 SNEGSKA (reference sequence). The CDR3 protein is CSARSPGGRTDTEAFF. The CDR3 DNA follows: TGCAGTGCTAGATCCCCAGGAGGGAGGACGGACACTGAAGCTTTCTTT.

The chain uses TRBV5-1 and TRBJ2-5; TRBD2 is a possible D gene (7 bases). The CDR3 extends over 15 amino acids. Trimming took 5 bases from V and 5 from J, leaving 19 bases between them. CDR1 SGHRS and CDR2 YFSETQ come from the germline V gene. The CDR3 loop is CASRSRGGGEETQYF. CDR3 in DNA: TGCGCCAGCAGATCCAGGGGCGGGGGTGAGGAGACCCAGTACTTC.

This clonotype was observed a few times. The chain joins TRBV20-1 to TRBJ2-4, with D perhaps given as TRBD1 or TRBD2 (5 bases each). This CDR3 is 15 amino acids long. The V gene's germline CDR1 is DFQATT and CDR2 SNEGSKA (reference sequence). V dropped 0 bases and J dropped 6 bases, with 15 bases sitting between them. In DNA form, the CDR3 reads TGCAGTGCTAGAGATAGTCAGGGAGTCACAAACATTCAGTACTTC. This translates into CSARDSQGVTNIQYF.

This clonotype has ten or more counts. This chain uses TRBV7-2 with TRBJ2-3, with a weak D call TRBD1 (6 bases). This CDR3 has 15 amino acids. Germline-derived CDR1 and CDR2 are SGHTA and FQGNSA. Between the trimmed V and J ends, which lost 1 base and 9 bases, there was a span of 17 bases. CDR3 coding DNA: TGTGCCAGCAGCTTAGATTCCCTATCACAGGGAACGCAGTATTTT. Its translation is CASSLDSLSQGTQYF.

This clonotype was observed at least ten times. The V gene is TRBV20-1, the J gene TRBJ2-5; no clear D. This CDR3 has 13 residues. CDR1 DFQATT and CDR2 SNEGSKA come from the germline V gene (reference sequence). Trimming removed 1 base at V and 7 bases at J, with 13 bases between. This CDR3 reads CSARGRALATQYF. The CDR3 DNA follows: TGCAGTGCTAGAGGCCGGGCCCTCGCGACCCAGTACTTC.

A remark on this clonotype: The junction and the germline gene differ at one end; a read error may be behind it. The rearrangement joins TRBV20-1 to TRBJ2-7; unclear D gene. Looked up from germline, CDR1 is DFQATT and CDR2 is SNEGSKA (reference sequence). CDR3 length: 16 residues. CDR3 DNA: TGCTGTGCTAGTAGTGCAAATAGGCAGTCCGGATACGAGCAGTACTTC. As protein: CCASSANRQSGYEQYF.